Below are 29 T cell receptor beta chains sequenced from a single sample in a study of blood T cell repertoires in COVID-19. Only in-frame clones appear in the TCRdb table, and some are missing; sequencing was by immunoSEQ multiplex PCR. The sample lists about half a million clones, 70% to 90% seen once, with under 4% in the top ten. Sequences were obtained from peripheral blood. These receptors originate from a human donor in a cohort sampled during active COVID-19.

The CDR3 sequence is CASSHPRDTNYGYTF. The CDR3 DNA sequence: TGCGCCAGCAGTCACCCCAGGGATACTAACTATGGCTACACCTTC. The chain combines TRBV23-1 with TRBJ1-2, with D maybe TRBD1 (5 bases). TRBV23-1 is classed as an ORF, of uncertain function. V lost 3 bases to trimming and J lost 0 bases, with 11 bases between them. CDR3 length equals 15 residues.

This clone has a single count. The genes are TRBV3-1 (or the pseudogene TRBV3-2) and TRBJ2-1; the match to TRBD1 covers 7 bases. The V gene end was trimmed by 3 bases and the J gene end by 10 bases; junction bases not matched to a gene: 9. This CDR3 contains 14 residues. From germline, CDR1 is LGHDT and CDR2 YNNKEL (reference sequence). This chain's CDR3 is CASSQLEGTAEQFF. The CDR3 region has the DNA TGTGCCAGCAGCCAGTTAGAAGGGACAGCGGAGCAGTTCTTC.

This chain joins TRBV27 and TRBJ1-1, with 8 bases fitting TRBD1. After removal of 3 bases from V and 0 bases from J, the junction contained 12 bases not matched to a gene. Germline lookup yields CDR1 MNHEY and CDR2 SMNVEV (reference sequence). This CDR3 region has 18 residues. The CDR3 region has the DNA TGTGCCAGCAGTTTCCTCGACAGGGGCCTAAACATGAACACTGAAGCTTTCTTT. Amino acid sequence: CASSFLDRGLNMNTEAFF.

This chain connects TRBV19 to TRBJ1-4; D gene uncertain. Germline CDR1 and CDR2: LNHDA and SQIVND (reference sequence). This CDR3 contains 14 residues. The V gene lost 1 base and the J gene lost 6 bases, with 9 bases spanning the gap. The DNA for the CDR3 is TGTGCCAGTAGTATAGCGGGAGGCTATGAAAAACTGTTTTTT. This codes for CASSIAGGYEKLFF.

This chain uses TRBV29-1 with TRBJ1-5, with TRBD1 matching 7 bases. CDR1 is SQVTM, CDR2 ANQGSEA, per germline. The J segment lost 2 bases and the V segment lost 5 bases, leaving 3 bases of the junction unmatched. The CDR3 sequence is 13 residues long. The chain's CDR3 is CSVRDSRNQPQHF. The CDR3 nucleotides are TGCAGCGTTAGGGACAGCCGCAATCAGCCCCAGCATTTT.

This clone was seen a few times. This chain joins TRBV19 and TRBJ1-5; 10 bases agree with TRBD1. V gave up 4 bases and J gave up 2 bases; unmatched junction bases: 11. CDR3 length: 18 amino acids. Germline V gene sequence: CDR1 LNHDA, CDR2 SQIVND (reference sequence). Here the CDR3 DNA reads TGTGCCAGTAGTACCCGGGACAGGGGACTGGGGGGCAATCAGCCCCAGCATTTT. This codes for CASSTRDRGLGGNQPQHF.

This chain links TRBV6-5 with TRBJ2-5; TRBD1 agrees at 9 bases. This CDR3 contains 14 residues. Germline CDR1 is MNHEY and CDR2 is SVGAGI. Germline trimming cut 5 bases from V and 5 bases from J; bases unmatched to any gene: 6. CDR3 coding DNA: TGTGCCAGCAGTCAGAGGACAGGGGCGGAGACCCAGTACTTC. Translated: CASSQRTGAETQYF.

The rearrangement links TRBV6-1 to TRBJ1-4; D not certain. Trimming pared 2 bases from V and 7 bases from J, leaving 8 bases between. Germline V CDR1 and CDR2: MNHNS, SASEGT. The CDR3 contains 13 residues. CDR3 nucleotides: TGTGCCAGCAGTGAAAGTCTAGGTGAAAAACTGTTTTTT. Its protein product is CASSESLGEKLFF.

This CDR3 is CASGSGRGLNTGELFF. In nucleotides, the CDR3 is TGTGCTAGTGGTTCGGGCAGGGGTCTTAACACCGGGGAGCTGTTTTTT. J is TRBJ2-2 and V is TRBV12-5; D perhaps matches TRBD1 (6 bases). The CDR3 is 16 amino acids. V was shortened by 4 bases and J by 2 bases, with 14 bases between the two germline ends. Germline V gene lookup returns CDR1 LGHNT and CDR2 FRNRAP.

The chain employs TRBV5-1 and TRBJ1-2, with 7 nucleotides matching TRBD1. After removal of 0 bases from V and 4 bases from J, the junction contained 6 bases not matched to a gene. CDR3 length: 15 residues. CDR1 SGHRS and CDR2 YFSETQ come from the germline V gene. The CDR3 bases are TGCGCCAGCAGCTTGGCTCAGGGGGACCCCTATGGCTACACCTTC. This sequence encodes CASSLAQGDPYGYTF.

This clone was recorded a few times. The V call is TRBV10-3, the J call TRBJ2-7; a weak D match, TRBD2 (6 bases). The CDR3 length is 12 residues. The germline V and J ends were trimmed by 6 bases and 0 bases, with 6 bases remaining between them. Germline V gene sequence: CDR1 ENHRY, CDR2 SYGVKD. The CDR3 sequence is CAISGSSYEQYF. The CDR3, as DNA: TGTGCCATCAGCGGGAGCTCCTACGAGCAGTACTTC.

The chain joins TRBV3-1 (or the pseudogene TRBV3-2) to TRBJ1-5; 7 positions agree with TRBD1. The V and J ends lost 3 bases and 2 bases, in that order; junction bases with no gene match: 7. Germline assignment: CDR1 LGHDT and CDR2 YNNKEL (reference sequence). The CDR3 runs to 16 residues. The CDR3 loop reads CASSHAPGTGNQPQHF. Here the CDR3 DNA reads TGTGCCAGCAGCCATGCCCCCGGGACAGGCAATCAGCCCCAGCATTTT.

The chain combines TRBV28 with TRBJ2-7; perhaps TRBD2 as D (5 bases). Deletions cut 4 bases from V and 2 bases from J, with 18 bases between. The CDR3 consists of 16 residues. The germline gives CDR1 MDHEN, CDR2 SYDVKM. The CDR3 DNA follows: TGTGCCAGCAGTTCCCCCGGGCGGAGGAACCCCTACGAGCAGTACTTC. As protein: CASSSPGRRNPYEQYF.

The chain recombines TRBV14 with TRBJ2-1, with D perhaps TRBD1 (6 bases). Trimming cost V 4 bases and J 8 bases, with 15 bases left between them. Germline-derived CDR1 and CDR2 are SGHDN and FVKESK. This CDR3 is built from 14 residues. CDR3 in amino acids: CASSPPTGSDEQFF. The CDR3 nucleotides read TGTGCCAGCAGCCCCCCGACAGGTTCCGATGAGCAGTTCTTC.

J is TRBJ2-1 and V is TRBV2; 9 nucleotides line up with TRBD2. CDR1 is SNHLY, CDR2 FYNNEI, per germline. The CDR3 consists of 17 residues. With 2 bases clipped from V and 5 bases from J, the junction kept 10 bases outside the gene matches. The chain's CDR3 is CASSEIGLAGGHNEQFF. Written as DNA, the CDR3 is TGTGCCAGCAGTGAAATCGGACTCGCGGGAGGGCACAATGAGCAGTTCTTC.

The chain has TRBV29-1 and TRBJ2-7, with TRBD1 as a possible D gene (5 bases). Germline CDR1 reads SQVTM; CDR2 reads ANQGSEA. This CDR3 has 14 residues. The V end lost 5 bases, the J end lost 0 bases, and 14 bases lay between the germline ends. The CDR3 region is CSVLTAHTSYEQYF. The CDR3 DNA is TGCAGCGTTTTGACAGCTCATACCTCCTACGAGCAGTACTTC.

V gene TRBV10-1 combines with J gene TRBJ1-1; TRBD1 matches 8 bases. CDR1 is WNHNN, CDR2 SYGVQD, per germline (reference sequence). V lost 6 bases, J lost 3 bases, and 6 bases stayed unmatched. The CDR3 is made up of 14 amino acids. The CDR3 DNA follows: TGCGCCAGCAGATACGGACAGGGTGACACTGAAGCTTTCTTT. Its protein is CASRYGQGDTEAFF.

For the CDR3, the DNA is TGTGCCAGCAGTTCACCTACAGGGAGGGTAGAGACCCAGTACTTC. Translating gives CASSSPTGRVETQYF. The chain couples TRBV28 to TRBJ2-5; weak D call: TRBD2 (7 bases). This CDR3 comprises 15 residues. Trimming took 4 bases from V and 4 from J, leaving 16 bases between them. Germline values: CDR1 MDHEN, CDR2 SYDVKM.

The chain recombines TRBV7-2 with TRBJ1-1, with 7 nucleotides matching TRBD1. The V gene's germline CDR1 is SGHTA and CDR2 FQGNSA. The junction had 9 bases not matched to a gene; V was cut back by 2 bases and J by 0 bases. The CDR3 has 17 amino acids. The chain's CDR3 is CASSLMGAGGMNTEAFF. For the CDR3, the DNA is TGTGCCAGCAGCTTAATGGGGGCAGGGGGGATGAACACTGAAGCTTTCTTT. The full variable domain, completed using reference TRBV7-2 and TRBJ1-1, is GAGVSQSPSNKVTEKGKDVELRCDPISGHTALYWYRQSLGQGLEFLIYFQGNSAPDKSGLPSDRFSAERTGGSVSTLTIQRTQQEDSAVYLCASSLMGAGGMNTEAFFGQGTRLTVV.

This chain joins TRBV5-4 and TRBJ2-2, with 7 bases lining up with TRBD2. CDR3 size: 17 residues. The V and J ends lost 0 bases and 0 bases, in that order; junction bases with no gene match: 5. Germline-derived CDR1 and CDR2 are SGHNT and YYREEE (reference sequence). The CDR3 loop is CASSLGLALANTGELFF. The CDR3 DNA reads as TGTGCCAGCAGCTTGGGACTAGCCCTCGCGAACACCGGGGAGCTGTTTTTT.

The J gene is TRBJ2-2, the V gene TRBV5-1; possibly TRBD1 for D (6 bases). This CDR3 has 13 residues. Trimming removed 4 bases at V and 6 bases at J, with 10 bases between. Germline lookup yields CDR1 SGHRS and CDR2 YFSETQ. CDR3 sequence (DNA): TGCGCCAGCAGCCACGAGGGGGCCGGGGAGCTGTTTTTT. This gives the protein CASSHEGAGELFF. Based on the CDR3 plus reference TRBV5-1 and TRBJ2-2, the full variable domain is KAGVTQTPRYLIKTRGQQVTLSCSPISGHRSVSWYQQTPGQGLQFLFEYFSETQRNKGNFPGRFSGRQFSNSRSEMNVSTLELGDSALYLCASSHEGAGELFFGEGSRLTVL.

J is TRBJ1-3 and V is TRBV19; D is unresolved. The CDR3 is 15 residues long. Trimming left V 4 bases short and J 0 bases short, with 10 bases between. The germline V gene encodes CDR1 LNHDA and CDR2 SQIVND (reference sequence). CDR3 region: CASSTPGHSGNTIYF. For the CDR3, the DNA is TGTGCCAGTAGTACCCCAGGCCACTCTGGAAACACCATATATTTT.

The chain employs TRBV21-1 and TRBJ2-6; the tabulated D call, TRBD1, remains unverified against the DNA. TRBV21-1 is designated a pseudogene. CDR3 length equals 16 residues. The CDR3 reads CAGCTTASSGANVLTF. CDR3 coding DNA: TGTGCCGGCTGCACAACAGCATCCTCTGGGGCCAACGTCCTGACTTTC.

The chain links TRBV29-1 to TRBJ2-7, with D maybe TRBD2 (5 bases). The CDR3 consists of 13 residues. The germline gives CDR1 SQVTM, CDR2 ANQGSEA. With 3 bases removed from V and 1 base from J, the gap between germline ends came to 10 bases. The CDR3: CSVDGERSYEQYF. DNA of the CDR3: TGCAGCGTTGACGGGGAAAGGTCCTACGAGCAGTACTTC.

The rearrangement links TRBV29-1 to TRBJ1-1, with TRBD1 as a possible D gene (6 bases). V gave up 5 bases and J gave up 3 bases, with 13 bases separating them. From germline, CDR1 is SQVTM and CDR2 ANQGSEA. This CDR3 contains 13 residues. CDR3 bases: TGCAGCGTTACCGGGACATGGGACACTGAAGCTTTCTTT. Its protein is CSVTGTWDTEAFF.

The sample holds a few counts of this clone. The chain joins TRBV19 to TRBJ2-1; 11 nucleotides agree with TRBD1. Germline values: CDR1 LNHDA, CDR2 SQIVND (reference sequence). V was pared by 6 bases and J by 6 bases, with 7 bases of the junction left unmatched. The CDR3 extends over 15 amino acids. This CDR3 is CASRKDRGLSNEQFF. The DNA for the CDR3 is TGTGCCAGTAGGAAGGACAGGGGGCTTTCCAATGAGCAGTTCTTC. Based on the CDR3 plus reference TRBV19 and TRBJ2-1, the full variable domain is DGGITQSPKYLFRKEGQNVTLSCEQNLNHDAMYWYRQDPGQGLRLIYYSQIVNDFQKGDIAEGYSVSREKKESFPLTVTSAQKNPTAFYLCASRKDRGLSNEQFFGPGTRLTVL.

J is TRBJ2-7 and V is TRBV10-3; D gene uncertain. Per germline, CDR1 ENHRY and CDR2 SYGVKD. V lost 2 bases, J lost 5 bases, and 7 bases lay in between. The CDR3 has 12 residues. As DNA, the CDR3 is TGTGCCATCAGTGAGGCAGATAACGAGCAGTACTTC. This encodes CAISEADNEQYF.

This chain joins TRBV7-9 and TRBJ2-1, with a tentative D call TRBD2 (6 bases). Looked up from germline, CDR1 is SEHNR and CDR2 is FQNEAQ (reference sequence). The CDR3 sequence is 13 residues long. V lost 5 bases and J lost 10, with 15 bases in between. The CDR3 DNA reads as TGTGCCAGCAGCGACGGGGGACTCCACGAGCAGTTCTTC. Encoded protein: CASSDGGLHEQFF.

This rearrangement joins TRBV7-9 to TRBJ1-4; TRBD1 agrees at 7 bases. V lost 1 base, J lost 8 bases, and 10 bases stayed unmatched. This CDR3 contains 16 residues. Looked up from germline, CDR1 is SEHNR and CDR2 is FQNEAQ (reference sequence). The CDR3 DNA follows: TGTGCCAGCAGCTTAGATCTACTGGGACAGACGGAAAAACTGTTTTTT. Its translation is CASSLDLLGQTEKLFF.